This paragraph covers one T cell receptor (beta chain) sequence. Its specificity is unknown. After removal of 10 bases from V and 3 bases from J, the junction contained 8 bases not matched to a gene. The CDR3 is 14 residues long. Germline CDR1 and CDR2: MNHEY and SVGAGI. This sample is drawn from a study of T cells in localized non-small cell lung cancer. Clones were read by immunoSEQ multiplex PCR, and TCRdb kept only the in-frame ones, dropping some. This sample carries 50,000 to 60,000 clones, roughly 75% of them seen once, and the ten largest clones take roughly 4.9%. Study-level points and caveats: Heterogeneity within the tumor remains possible, as just one region underwent sequencing. Among the tissues sampled, uninvolved adjacent lung had the highest T cell clonality, above tumor. Turning up in adjacent lung were a median about 61 of the top 100 tumor clones.

The genes are TRBV6-5 and TRBJ1-1; 10 bases fit TRBD1. The specimen comprised PBMCs, sampled before any cancer treatment. The TCR sequence derives from a woman aged 40-70 years with stage II lung adenocarcinoma. The CDR3 DNA is TGTGCCACCCCCGGGACAGGGGACGACACTGAAGCTTTCTTT. As protein: CATPGTGDDTEAFF.